One sample yielded the 24 T cell receptor beta chains listed below, sequenced in a study of blood T cell repertoires in COVID-19. Assay used: immunoSEQ multiplex PCR; TCRdb lists only in-frame clones, some missing. This sample has 450,000 or so clones, with 90% found just once. Sample: PBMCs or T cells enriched from blood (not recorded which). The source is a man aged 18 to 30 who had recovered from COVID-19.

The chain has TRBV3-1 (or the pseudogene TRBV3-2) and TRBJ2-7; 16 bases map to TRBD2. Germline values: CDR1 LGHDT, CDR2 YNNKEL (reference sequence). There are 16 residues in the CDR3. The V and J ends lost 3 bases and 4 bases, in that order; junction bases with no gene match: 3. CDR3 coding DNA: TGTGCCAGCAGCCAGGGGACTAGCGGGGGGGCTTACGAGCAGTACTTC. Protein: CASSQGTSGGAYEQYF.

The rearrangement joins TRBV27 to TRBJ1-2, with 7 bases matching TRBD1. The CDR3 is made up of 17 amino acids. Trimming took 8 bases from V and 2 from J; bases not matched to a gene: 17. Germline lookup yields CDR1 MNHEY and CDR2 SMNVEV (reference sequence). DNA of the CDR3: TGTGCCAGCGGCTCCGGGGACAGCCGGTCCCCGAACTATGGCTACACCTTC. It translates to CASGSGDSRSPNYGYTF.

The V call is TRBV29-1, the J call TRBJ2-1, with a possible D match to TRBD2 (6 bases). This CDR3 spans 11 amino acids. The V gene's germline CDR1 is SQVTM and CDR2 ANQGSEA. V was pared by 4 bases and J by 8 bases, with 9 bases between. This CDR3 is CSVAGGDEQFF. CDR3 DNA: TGCAGCGTTGCCGGGGGTGATGAGCAGTTCTTC.

The chain combines TRBV7-9 with TRBJ1-6; no definite D call. Germline CDR1 and CDR2: SEHNR and FQNEAQ (reference sequence). This CDR3 is 12 amino acids long. The V end was cut by 5 bases, the J end by 9 bases, with 8 bases between. The CDR3 DNA is TGTGCCAGCAGCGCGGATGGTTCACCCCTCCACTTT. Translating gives CASSADGSPLHF.

The chain employs TRBV5-4 and TRBJ1-1, with D hard to call. The CDR3 runs 14 residues. V was trimmed by 2 bases and J by 1 base, leaving 9 bases between them. Germline loops: CDR1 SGHNT, CDR2 YYREEE (reference sequence). The CDR3 sequence is CASSFWEENTEAFF. The CDR3 DNA reads TGTGCCAGCAGCTTTTGGGAGGAGAACACTGAAGCTTTCTTT. Full variable domain (rest looked up from reference TRBV5-4 and TRBJ1-1): ETGVTQSPTHLIKTRGQQVTLRCSSQSGHNTVSWYQQALGQGPQFIFQYYREEENGRGNFPPRFSGLQFPNYSSELNVNALELDDSALYLCASSFWEENTEAFFGQGTRLTVV.

V is TRBV5-1 and J is TRBJ2-5; the match to TRBD2 covers 8 bases. From germline, CDR1 is SGHRS and CDR2 YFSETQ. With V trimmed by 3 bases and J by 4 bases, 11 bases remained unmatched. The CDR3 is made up of 16 amino acids. The CDR3 here is CASSSTSGSAGETQYF. CDR3 nucleotides: TGCGCCAGCAGCTCCACCAGCGGGAGTGCAGGAGAGACCCAGTACTTC.

The V and J genes are TRBV19 and TRBJ2-7; TRBD2 matches at 12 bases. In germline, CDR1 is LNHDA, CDR2 SQIVND (reference sequence). This CDR3 region has 15 residues. Losses at the gene ends were 5 bases for V and 3 bases for J; bases not matched to a gene: 5. Here the CDR3 reads CASSSTSGGRYEQYF. The CDR3 DNA follows: TGTGCCAGTAGTTCGACTAGCGGGGGCCGCTACGAGCAGTACTTC.

The V gene is TRBV7-9, the J gene TRBJ1-4, with D possibly matching TRBD1 (5 bases). Germline loops: CDR1 SEHNR, CDR2 FQNEAQ (reference sequence). V gave up 5 bases and J gave up 2 bases, with 15 bases separating them. The CDR3 extends over 16 amino acids. CDR3 sequence: CASSETMTVTNEKLFF. CDR3 DNA sequence: TGTGCCAGCAGCGAAACGATGACAGTCACTAATGAAAAACTGTTTTTT. The variable domain in full, with the rest retrieved from reference TRBV7-9 and TRBJ1-4, is DTGVSQNPRHKITKRGQNVTFRCDPISEHNRLYWYRQTLGQGPEFLTYFQNEAQLEKSRLLSDRFSAERPKGSFSTLEIQRTEQGDSAMYLCASSETMTVTNEKLFFGSGTQLSVL.

Turning to this clone: The same CDR3 arises from other DNA sequences in this sample as well. The chain carries TRBV5-1 and TRBJ1-4; the D gene is possibly TRBD1 (6 bases). The length of the CDR3 is 14 residues. Germline V CDR1 and CDR2: SGHRS, YFSETQ. V shed 0 bases and J shed 4 bases, with 7 bases lying between them. The CDR3 nucleotides are TGCGCCAGCAGCTTGGAAGGGGGTAATGAAAAACTGTTTTTT. Translating it yields CASSLEGGNEKLFF. Drawing the rest from reference TRBV5-1 and TRBJ1-4, the complete variable domain is KAGVTQTPRYLIKTRGQQVTLSCSPISGHRSVSWYQQTPGQGLQFLFEYFSETQRNKGNFPGRFSGRQFSNSRSEMNVSTLELGDSALYLCASSLEGGNEKLFFGSGTQLSVL.

CDR3: CSASWGTTLNEQFF. The CDR3, as DNA: TGCAGTGCTAGTTGGGGGACTACACTCAATGAGCAGTTCTTC. The chain combines TRBV20-1 with TRBJ2-1, with TRBD2 identical over 7 bases. CDR1 and CDR2 from the germline V gene are DFQATT and SNEGSKA (reference sequence). V shed 3 bases and J 6 bases; nucleotides not matched to a gene: 8. CDR3 length: 14 amino acids.

This rearrangement joins TRBV20-1 to TRBJ1-6; TRBD1 matches at 8 bases. Losses at the gene ends were 5 bases for V and 7 bases for J; bases not matched to a gene: 13. Germline assignment: CDR1 DFQATT and CDR2 SNEGSKA (reference sequence). This CDR3 comprises 16 residues. The CDR3 nucleotides are TGCAGTGCTGGTGGGACCGGGACAGGATCAAATTCACCCCTCCACTTT. It codes for CSAGGTGTGSNSPLHF.

This chain uses TRBV18 with TRBJ1-3; D gene ambiguous. In germline, CDR1 is KGHSH, CDR2 LQKENI. This CDR3 is built from 16 residues. V lost 4 bases and J lost 3, with 16 bases in between. This CDR3 is CASSHTPTGIGNTIYF. CDR3 nucleotides: TGTGCCAGCTCACACACTCCAACGGGGATTGGAAACACCATATATTTT.

This chain connects TRBV21-1 to TRBJ1-5; the D call of TRBD1 is as the table states it, not checked on the DNA. TRBV21-1 is annotated as a pseudogene. This CDR3 comprises 16 residues. The CDR3 DNA sequence: TGTGCCAGCAGCAAAGGAGATTGGGACACCTATCAGCCCCAGCATTTT. Protein product: CASSKGDWDTYQPQHF.

This clone was seen just once. This chain uses TRBV24-1 with TRBJ1-2, with D uncertain. This CDR3 contains 13 residues. Germline-derived CDR1 and CDR2 are KGHDR and SFDVKD. V lost 4 bases and J lost 5, with 10 bases in between. This chain's CDR3 is CATSDQNGYGYTF. The CDR3 region has the DNA TGTGCCACCAGTGACCAGAACGGGTATGGCTACACCTTC.

The chain employs TRBV2 and TRBJ2-7; no definite D call. The germline gives CDR1 SNHLY, CDR2 FYNNEI. The CDR3 has 14 residues. The ends were cut back, 6 bases at V and 2 bases at J, with 14 bases in the middle. CDR3 loop: CASRHGTTTYEQYF. DNA of the CDR3: TGTGCCAGCAGACATGGCACAACGACCTACGAGCAGTACTTC.

The chain is built from TRBV12-3 or TRBV12-4 and TRBJ2-1; D remains unclear. This CDR3 has 12 residues. Trimming removed 3 bases from V and 9 bases from J, with 9 bases in between. The CDR3 protein is CASSLQVGEQFF. The CDR3 nucleotides are TGTGCCAGCAGTTTGCAAGTCGGTGAGCAGTTCTTC.

The chain is built from TRBV27 and TRBJ1-1; 7 bases are shared with TRBD1. With 2 bases clipped from V and 6 bases from J, the junction kept 3 bases outside the gene matches. The CDR3 runs 13 residues. The germline V gene encodes CDR1 MNHEY and CDR2 SMNVEV (reference sequence). CDR3 in amino acids: CASSLGQGAEAFF. The CDR3 nucleotides are TGTGCCAGCAGTTTAGGGCAGGGGGCTGAAGCTTTCTTT.

This rearrangement joins TRBV7-9 to TRBJ1-2; TRBD1 matches at 9 bases. After removal of 4 bases from V and 5 bases from J, the junction contained 8 bases not matched to a gene. In germline, CDR1 is SEHNR, CDR2 FQNEAQ (reference sequence). The CDR3 is 15 amino acids. Here the CDR3 reads CASSSRQGVGYGYTF. CDR3 nucleotide sequence: TGTGCCAGCAGCTCCCGACAGGGGGTAGGGTATGGCTACACCTTC.

V usage is TRBV7-2 and J usage is TRBJ1-5; D remains ambiguous. The CDR3 has 14 amino acids. Trimming removed 2 bases from V and 4 bases from J, with 9 bases in between. Germline lookup yields CDR1 SGHTA and CDR2 FQGNSA. The CDR3 spells CASSLRQTNQPQHF. The DNA of the CDR3 is TGTGCCAGCAGCTTACGGCAGACTAATCAGCCCCAGCATTTT. Filled out from reference TRBV7-2 and TRBJ1-5, the complete variable domain reads GAGVSQSPSNKVTEKGKDVELRCDPISGHTALYWYRQSLGQGLEFLIYFQGNSAPDKSGLPSDRFSAERTGGSVSTLTIQRTQQEDSAVYLCASSLRQTNQPQHFGDGTRLSIL.

The chain has TRBV6-1 and TRBJ1-1; 11 bases are a match to TRBD1. CDR3 length equals 18 residues. The germline gives CDR1 MNHNS, CDR2 SASEGT. V was pared by 2 bases and J by 4 bases, with 12 bases of the junction left unmatched. CDR3 nucleotides: TGTGCCAGCAGTGAATACCCCTCCGGGACAGGGGGATCCACTGAAGCTTTCTTT. Translation gives CASSEYPSGTGGSTEAFF.

This chain connects TRBV27 to TRBJ1-2, with 7 bases lining up with TRBD1. This CDR3 contains 14 residues. V was clipped by 7 bases and J by 4 bases; unmatched bases: 9. Germline V gives CDR1 MNHEY, CDR2 SMNVEV (reference sequence). CDR3 region: CASTHRQGLYGYTF. The CDR3 nucleotides read TGTGCCAGCACCCATCGACAGGGACTCTATGGCTACACCTTC.

The rearrangement uses TRBV24-1 and TRBJ2-2; TRBD2 matches at 7 bases. CDR1 KGHDR and CDR2 SFDVKD come from the germline V gene. The junction had 7 bases not matched to a gene; V was cut back by 5 bases and J by 2 bases. This CDR3 spans 16 amino acids. This CDR3 is CATSGSGGRNTGELFF. The CDR3 DNA follows: TGTGCCACCAGTGGGTCTGGCGGGAGAAACACCGGGGAGCTGTTTTTT.

For this clone: A much larger clonotype is one base distant, so this may be a read error. The chain joins TRBV5-4 to TRBJ1-1, with 7 bases matching TRBD1. The CDR3 extends over 13 amino acids. The V and J ends lost 4 bases and 1 base, in that order; junction bases with no gene match: 1. Per the germline V gene, CDR1 is SGHNT and CDR2 is YYREEE (reference sequence). The CDR3 sequence: CASSRQGNTEAFF. Here the CDR3 DNA reads TGTGCCAGCAGCAGACAGGGGAACACTGAAGCTTTCTTT.

V is TRBV7-2 and J is TRBJ1-2; D may be TRBD1 (6 bases). Germline loops: CDR1 SGHTA, CDR2 FQGNSA. V was pared by 5 bases and J by 0 bases, with 10 bases between. This CDR3 has 14 amino acids. CDR3 sequence reads: CASSPYRANYGYTF. The CDR3 bases are TGTGCCAGCAGCCCCTACAGGGCTAACTATGGCTACACCTTC.